The 10 T cell receptor beta chains given below trace back to one sample, sequenced in a study of blood T cell repertoires in COVID-19. Sequencing was performed with immunoSEQ multiplex PCR; in TCRdb, only in-frame clones are kept and a portion is missing. The table has approximately 170,000 clones, 82% seen once. The sample taken for sequencing was peripheral blood. These receptors were collected from a woman over 75 with active or convalescent COVID-19.

The chain couples TRBV2 to TRBJ2-1, with 8 bases identical to TRBD1. After removal of 7 bases from V and 5 bases from J, the junction contained 10 bases not matched to a gene. The CDR3 length is 15 residues. The germline V gene encodes CDR1 SNHLY and CDR2 FYNNEI. CDR3 region: CASNLRQGSDNEQFF. The CDR3 coding sequence is TGTGCCAGCAACCTACGACAGGGGTCGGACAATGAGCAGTTCTTC. Looking up the rest from reference TRBV2 and TRBJ2-1 gives the full variable domain: EPEVTQTPSHQVTQMGQEVILRCVPISNHLYFYWYRQILGQKVEFLVSFYNNEISEKSEIFDDQFSVERPDGSNFTLKIRSTKLEDSAMYFCASNLRQGSDNEQFFGPGTRLTVL.

V usage is TRBV7-2 and J usage is TRBJ2-2; TRBD2 agrees at 11 bases. The CDR3 loop spans 16 amino acids. Trimming cost V 2 bases and J 1 base; bases outside gene matches: 0. From germline, CDR1 is SGHTA and CDR2 FQGNSA. The CDR3 DNA reads TGTGCCAGCAGCTTACTAGCGGGAGGGAACACCGGGGAGCTGTTTTTT. This codes for CASSLLAGGNTGELFF.

The chain employs TRBV27 and TRBJ2-3; unclear D gene. The CDR3 is 17 amino acids. The germline CDR1 and CDR2 sequences are MNHEY and SMNVEV (reference sequence). V shed 3 bases and J shed 1 base, with 17 bases lying between them. As DNA, the CDR3 is TGTGCCAGCAGTTTTTCCCCCCGAGTTGTGGGCACAGATACGCAGTATTTT. Encoded protein: CASSFSPRVVGTDTQYF.

This sequence joins TRBV6-1 and TRBJ1-4, with 10 positions matching TRBD1. J lost 8 bases, V lost 3 bases, and 6 bases had no gene match. The CDR3 covers 15 residues. The germline V gene has CDR1 MNHNS and CDR2 SASEGT. CDR3 residues: CASSDPGQGKEKLFF. CDR3 in DNA: TGTGCCAGCAGTGACCCGGGACAGGGGAAAGAAAAACTGTTTTTT.

The chain combines TRBV29-1 with TRBJ2-7, with D tentatively TRBD2 (5 bases). This CDR3 is 11 amino acids long. The V and J ends lost 8 bases and 2 bases respectively, with 10 bases between them. Germline values: CDR1 SQVTM, CDR2 ANQGSEA. CDR3 nucleotides: TGCAGCCTAAGCGGAGCCTACGAGCAGTACTTC. Encoded protein: CSLSGAYEQYF.

The chain is built from TRBV11-2 and TRBJ1-2, with TRBD1 matching over 10 bases. Germline V gene data show CDR1 as SGHAT and CDR2 as FQNNGV. The J segment lost 6 bases and the V segment lost 5 bases, leaving 12 bases of the junction unmatched. This CDR3 has 16 residues. CDR3 DNA: TGTGCCAGCAGCCAATTAAAAACCGGGACAGGGGATGGCTACACCTTC. Encoded protein: CASSQLKTGTGDGYTF. Looking up the rest from reference TRBV11-2 and TRBJ1-2 gives the full variable domain: EAGVAQSPRYKIIEKRQSVAFWCNPISGHATLYWYQQILGQGPKLLIQFQNNGVVDDSQLPKDRFSAERLKGVDSTLKIQPAKLEDSAVYLCASSQLKTGTGDGYTFGSGTRLTVV.

The chain recombines TRBV6-6 with TRBJ2-1; D perhaps matches TRBD1 (6 bases). Trimming removed 6 bases from V and 0 bases from J, with 15 bases in between. CDR1 is MNHNY, CDR2 SVGAGI, per germline (reference sequence). This CDR3 comprises 16 residues. In DNA form, the CDR3 reads TGTGCCAGCAGCCCACAGACAGGCTTCTCCTACAATGAGCAGTTCTTC. Protein sequence: CASSPQTGFSYNEQFF.

The chain joins TRBV5-1 to TRBJ1-1, with D unresolved. The V end lost 4 bases, the J end lost 0 bases, and 7 bases lay between the germline ends. The CDR3 is made up of 13 amino acids. In germline, CDR1 is SGHRS, CDR2 YFSETQ. DNA of the CDR3: TGCGCCAGCAGCCAGACTATGAACACTGAAGCTTTCTTT. Its protein product is CASSQTMNTEAFF.

The chain recombines TRBV6-6 with TRBJ1-3; D gene uncertain. Between the trimmed V and J ends, which lost 3 bases and 0 bases, there was a span of 9 bases. This CDR3 has 15 residues. Per the germline V gene, CDR1 is MNHNY and CDR2 is SVGAGI (reference sequence). The CDR3 spells CASSYEQISGNTIYF. CDR3 coding DNA: TGTGCCAGCAGTTATGAACAAATCTCTGGAAACACCATATATTTT.

This rearrangement joins TRBV28 to TRBJ1-2; D is unclear. CDR1 and CDR2 (germline): MDHEN, SYDVKM. The CDR3 contains 14 residues. With 7 bases removed from V and 2 bases from J, the gap between germline ends came to 14 bases. Written as DNA, the CDR3 is TGTGCCAGCAACGAGGGAGTCGGGAACTATGGCTACACCTTC. This encodes CASNEGVGNYGYTF.